One and the same sample provided the 29 T cell receptor beta chains below, sequenced in a study of monozygotic twins with inflammatory bowel disease. TCRdb reworked the 5' RACE reads into one entry per CDR3 protein, no DNA. The sample includes about 210,000 distinct CDR3 sequences. Material for sequencing was blood. Receptors were obtained from a human donor with ulcerative colitis or Crohn's disease, or a healthy co-twin of an affected twin (not recorded which).

V gene TRBV5-1 combines with J gene TRBJ1-2; TCRdb's D call of TRBD1 is untestable without DNA. The CDR3 loop spans 17 amino acids. Looked up from germline, CDR1 is SGHRS and CDR2 is YFSETQ. The CDR3 here is CASSFMSPAGGGYGYTF.

The chain employs TRBV5-1 and TRBJ2-5. Germline CDR1 and CDR2: SGHRS and YFSETQ. CDR3 size: 13 residues. The CDR3 spells CASSLAREETQYF.

The V and J genes are TRBV2 and TRBJ2-1; TCRdb gives TRBD2 as the D gene, but with no DNA this cannot be confirmed. The CDR3 sequence is 16 residues long. Germline CDR1 SNHLY, CDR2 FYNNEI. CDR3 protein: CASSEPGTSRYNEQFF. Full variable domain (missing parts from reference TRBV2 and TRBJ2-1): EPEVTQTPSHQVTQMGQEVILRCVPISNHLYFYWYRQILGQKVEFLVSFYNNEISEKSEIFDDQFSVERPDGSNFTLKIRSTKLEDSAMYFCASSEPGTSRYNEQFFGPGTRLTVL.

The gene calls are TRBV6-6 and TRBJ1-6. CDR1 and CDR2 from the germline V gene are MNHNY and SVGAGI (reference sequence). The CDR3 has 13 amino acids. The CDR3 protein is CASSQPVRSPLHF.

The chain employs TRBV12-3 or TRBV12-4 and TRBJ2-1; absent DNA, TCRdb's TRBD1 call cannot be checked. This CDR3 has 14 residues. The CDR3 loop reads CASTLGQVSAEQFF.

The chain joins TRBV5-1 to TRBJ1-4; TCRdb lists TRBD1, though no DNA is available to test this call. Germline CDR1 is SGHRS and CDR2 is YFSETQ. This CDR3 has 15 amino acids. The CDR3 here is CASSLIGGEGEKLFF.

CDR3 amino acids: CAISDPSASGGVNTQYF. This chain connects TRBV10-3 to TRBJ2-3; TCRdb's D call, TRBD2, is unchecked because there is no DNA. Per the germline V gene, CDR1 is ENHRY and CDR2 is SYGVKD. The CDR3 contains 17 residues.

The chain joins TRBV6-5 to TRBJ2-2; the D call of TRBD1 rests on TCRdb alone, since no DNA is present to check it. CDR1 is MNHEY and CDR2 is SVGAGI in the germline V gene. The length of the CDR3 is 13 residues. CDR3 region: CASSTRQTGELFF.

This sequence joins TRBV7-2 and TRBJ2-1; checking the TCRdb D call of TRBD1 is not possible without DNA. The germline gives CDR1 SGHTA, CDR2 FQGNSA. The CDR3 has 16 amino acids. CDR3 residues: CASSLRGRGSYNEQFF.

The chain uses TRBV2 and TRBJ1-1. The CDR3 spans 14 residues. Germline CDR1 is SNHLY and CDR2 is FYNNEI. The CDR3 sequence is CASSEALGRTEAFF.

V gene TRBV11-2 combines with J gene TRBJ2-2; with no DNA, the TCRdb D assignment of TRBD1 cannot be verified. CDR1 is SGHAT, CDR2 FQNNGV, per germline. This CDR3 has 14 residues. CDR3 sequence: CASLVGGAAGELFF.

The J gene is TRBJ1-1, the V gene TRBV5-4; TCRdb calls TRBD1, which cannot be checked without DNA. Per the germline V gene, CDR1 is SGHNT and CDR2 is YYREEE (reference sequence). This CDR3 has 13 amino acids. The CDR3 sequence is CASSLGQGGEAFF.

The V and J genes are TRBV29-1 and TRBJ1-6; the TCRdb call, TRBD1, lacks DNA for checking. The length of the CDR3 is 12 residues. Germline values: CDR1 SQVTM, CDR2 ANQGSEA. This CDR3 is CSAAMGDSPLHF. Complete variable domain (other parts from reference TRBV29-1 and TRBJ1-6): SAVISQKPSRDICQRGTSLTIQCQVDSQVTMMFWYRQQPGQSLTLIATANQGSEATYESGFVIDKFPISRPNLTFSTLTVSNMSPEDSSIYLCSAAMGDSPLHFGNGTRLTVT.

The chain links TRBV20-1 to TRBJ1-2; TCRdb names TRBD1, which stays unverified in the absence of DNA. CDR3 length: 16 amino acids. Germline V gives CDR1 DFQATT, CDR2 SNEGSKA (reference sequence). CDR3 sequence: CSARVPTGGVDYGYTF.

This chain links TRBV20-1 with TRBJ2-1; the D call of TRBD2 rests on TCRdb alone, since no DNA is present to check it. The CDR3 runs 17 residues. Germline V gene sequence: CDR1 DFQATT, CDR2 SNEGSKA (reference sequence). The CDR3 is CSSSYNTGLAGGGEQFF.

This chain connects TRBV7-6 to TRBJ1-3; absent DNA, TCRdb's TRBD1 call cannot be checked. There are 15 residues in the CDR3. Germline CDR1 reads SGHVS; CDR2 reads FNYEAQ. CDR3 region: CASSLVSGGGNTIYF.

The chain recombines TRBV5-1 with TRBJ2-1; TCRdb's assignment of TRBD2 cannot be checked, as there is no DNA. Germline values: CDR1 SGHRS, CDR2 YFSETQ. The CDR3 loop spans 15 amino acids. CDR3 in amino acids: CASSSYSGGDNEQFF.

The chain uses TRBV10-3 and TRBJ2-7; TCRdb outputs TRBD1, but without DNA this stays unchecked. Germline V CDR1 and CDR2: ENHRY, SYGVKD. The CDR3 extends over 13 amino acids. This CDR3 is CAIRGQGAYEQYF.

The V gene is TRBV9, the J gene TRBJ1-1. The CDR3 contains 15 residues. Germline CDR1 reads SGDLS; CDR2 reads YYNGEE. CDR3 loop: CASSGGSVLNTEAFF.

This sequence joins TRBV5-1 and TRBJ1-4; TCRdb's assignment of TRBD1 cannot be checked, as there is no DNA. CDR1 is SGHRS and CDR2 is YFSETQ in the germline V gene. The CDR3 consists of 18 residues. This chain's CDR3 is CASSLAGTSYATNEKLFF.

V gene TRBV10-2 combines with J gene TRBJ2-3. CDR1 and CDR2 (germline): WSHSY, SAAADI. The CDR3 contains 13 residues. CDR3 sequence reads: CASSYYNSDTQYF.

The V call is TRBV10-3, the J call TRBJ2-1; TCRdb reports TRBD2, a call that lacks DNA to check it against. The germline V gene encodes CDR1 ENHRY and CDR2 SYGVKD. The CDR3 contains 15 residues. Here the CDR3 reads CAIGGSGGDYNEQFF.

The chain has TRBV12-3 or TRBV12-4 and TRBJ1-1. This CDR3 contains 11 residues. The CDR3 spells CASSLRGKAFF.

This chain links TRBV9 with TRBJ2-3; the TCRdb D gene call, TRBD1, has no DNA to confirm it. Germline-derived CDR1 and CDR2 are SGDLS and YYNGEE. This CDR3 has 16 amino acids. The CDR3 sequence is CASSVAAGDFTDTQYF.

J is TRBJ2-5 and V is TRBV24-1. The CDR3 is made up of 13 amino acids. Germline loops: CDR1 KGHDR, CDR2 SFDVKD. Here the CDR3 reads CATSGSAQETQYF.

The genes are TRBV20-1 and TRBJ1-5; TCRdb's D gene call, TRBD1, goes unchecked for lack of DNA. The CDR3 loop spans 15 amino acids. Germline V gene lookup returns CDR1 DFQATT and CDR2 SNEGSKA (reference sequence). CDR3 residues: CSARDRGAGSQPQHF.

The chain employs TRBV20-1 and TRBJ2-7; the TCRdb D gene call, TRBD1, has no DNA to confirm it. Germline V gene lookup returns CDR1 DFQATT and CDR2 SNEGSKA (reference sequence). There are 13 residues in the CDR3. The CDR3 sequence: CSAPLLGSPGQYF.

The CDR3 reads CASSLDPLGNQPQHF. This chain uses TRBV5-5 with TRBJ1-5. CDR1 and CDR2 (germline): SGHKS, YYEKEE (reference sequence). The CDR3 is 15 amino acids.

The chain employs TRBV6-1 and TRBJ1-1; TCRdb returns TRBD1, unconfirmable since there is no DNA. The CDR3 has 13 amino acids. Germline V gene sequence: CDR1 MNHNS, CDR2 SASEGT. This chain's CDR3 is CASTKTGPTEAFF.